These 3 T cell receptor beta chains were all obtained from the same sample, sequenced in a study of shared clonotypes between healthy human individuals. Generated by immunoSEQ multiplex PCR, the TCRdb table keeps only in-frame clones and is missing some. The sample shows roughly 2.2 million clones, 93% of them seen only once. Sequencing was done on a sample of naive CD4+ T cells from PBMCs. Subset meaning: CD45RA+ positively selected. The receptors shown here come from a man aged 18 to 30 in good health. Some clones in this sample may be carry-over from other donors' samples.

The V gene is TRBV2, the J gene TRBJ1-3; no definite D call. V was cut by 6 bases and J by 8 bases, with 8 bases left in between. Germline values: CDR1 SNHLY, CDR2 FYNNEI. This CDR3 has 11 residues. The CDR3 bases are TGTGCCAGCAGAATTGGGGACACCATATATTTT. Translating gives CASRIGDTIYF.

The CDR3 DNA reads TGTGCCAGCAGCTTAGATTCCCCAGGTTACAATGAGCAGTTCTTC. Amino acid sequence: CASSLDSPGYNEQFF. The rearrangement links TRBV11-2 to TRBJ2-1, with D unclear. V was clipped by 0 bases and J by 4 bases, with 10 bases between them. Germline-derived CDR1 and CDR2 are SGHAT and FQNNGV. The CDR3 loop spans 15 amino acids.

J is TRBJ2-2 and V is TRBV28, with 12 nucleotides matching TRBD1. This CDR3 is built from 15 residues. V shed 6 bases and J 6 bases; nucleotides not matched to a gene: 5. Germline-derived CDR1 and CDR2 are MDHEN and SYDVKM. CDR3 loop: CASSLRDRGPGELFF. The CDR3 nucleotides are TGTGCCAGCAGCCTGCGGGACAGGGGGCCCGGGGAGCTGTTTTTT.